This T cell receptor beta chain was recovered during a study of technical replicates of blood from a few donors. Trimming stripped 7 bases from V and 4 bases from J, with 20 bases between. Germline CDR1 and CDR2: SEHNR and FQNEAQ (reference sequence). This CDR3 contains 15 residues. The method was immunoSEQ multiplex PCR; TCRdb's version includes in-frame clones alone and lacks a portion of them. The sample has about 17,000 clones; around 90% are singletons. This clonotype originated in a human donor in good health. Sequenced sample: PBMCs. V usage is TRBV7-9 and J usage is TRBJ2-7; weak D call: TRBD2 (6 bases). Here the CDR3 reads CASITGIGRTYEQYF. In DNA form, the CDR3 reads TGTGCCAGCATCACGGGGATCGGGAGAACTTACGAGCAGTACTTC. The variable domain in full, completed from reference TRBV7-9 and TRBJ2-7, reads DTGVSQNPRHKITKRGQNVTFRCDPISEHNRLYWYRQTLGQGPEFLTYFQNEAQLEKSRLLSDRFSAERPKGSFSTLEIQRTEQGDSAMYLCASITGIGRTYEQYFGPGTRLTVT.